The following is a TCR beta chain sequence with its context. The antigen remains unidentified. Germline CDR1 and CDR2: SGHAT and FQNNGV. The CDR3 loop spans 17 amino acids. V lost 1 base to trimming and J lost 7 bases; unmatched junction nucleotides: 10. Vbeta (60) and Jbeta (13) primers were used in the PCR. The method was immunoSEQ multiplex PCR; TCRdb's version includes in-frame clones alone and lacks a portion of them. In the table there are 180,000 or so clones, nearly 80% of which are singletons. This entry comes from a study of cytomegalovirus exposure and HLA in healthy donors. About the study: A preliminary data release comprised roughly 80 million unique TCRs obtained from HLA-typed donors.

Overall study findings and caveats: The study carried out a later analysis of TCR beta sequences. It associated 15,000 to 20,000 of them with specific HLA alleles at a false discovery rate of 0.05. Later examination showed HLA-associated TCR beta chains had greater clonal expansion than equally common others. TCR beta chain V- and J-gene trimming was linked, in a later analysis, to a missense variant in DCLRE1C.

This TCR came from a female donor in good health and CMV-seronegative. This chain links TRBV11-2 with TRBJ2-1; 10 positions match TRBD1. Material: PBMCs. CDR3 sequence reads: CASSLAIRTGGRNEQFF. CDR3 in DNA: TGTGCCAGCAGCTTAGCGATCAGGACAGGGGGACGTAATGAGCAGTTCTTC.